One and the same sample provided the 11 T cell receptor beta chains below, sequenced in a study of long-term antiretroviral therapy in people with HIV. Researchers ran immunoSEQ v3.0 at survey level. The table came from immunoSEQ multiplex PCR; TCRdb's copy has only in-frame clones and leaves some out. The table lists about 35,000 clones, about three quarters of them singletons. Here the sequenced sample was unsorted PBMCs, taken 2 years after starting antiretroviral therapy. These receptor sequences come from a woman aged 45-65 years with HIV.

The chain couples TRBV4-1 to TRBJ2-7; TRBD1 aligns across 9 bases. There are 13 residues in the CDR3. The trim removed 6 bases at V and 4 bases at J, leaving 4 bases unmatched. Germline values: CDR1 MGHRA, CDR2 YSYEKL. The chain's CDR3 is CASRLDRGYEQYF. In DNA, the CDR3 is TGCGCCAGCAGACTGGACAGGGGTTACGAGCAGTACTTC.

CDR3 sequence: CASSASGTGSGGSLHF. CDR3 DNA: TGTGCCAGCAGTGCATCCGGGACAGGGTCCGGAGGATCCCTCCACTTT. This sequence joins TRBV6-1 and TRBJ1-6; 9 bases line up with TRBD1. The CDR3 covers 16 residues. Unmatched junction bases numbered 15, after V lost 4 bases and J lost 14 bases. Germline V gene lookup returns CDR1 MNHNS and CDR2 SASEGT.

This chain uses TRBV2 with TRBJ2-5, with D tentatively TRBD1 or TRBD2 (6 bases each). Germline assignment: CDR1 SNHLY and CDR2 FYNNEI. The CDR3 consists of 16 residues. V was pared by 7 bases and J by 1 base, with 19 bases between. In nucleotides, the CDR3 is TGTGCCAGCAATGGGCGCGGGTGGGGGGCCCAAGAGACCCAGTACTTC. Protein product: CASNGRGWGAQETQYF.

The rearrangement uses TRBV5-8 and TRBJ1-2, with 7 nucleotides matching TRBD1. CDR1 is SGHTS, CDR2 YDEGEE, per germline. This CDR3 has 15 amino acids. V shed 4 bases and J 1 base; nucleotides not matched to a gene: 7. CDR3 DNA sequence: TGTGCCAGCAGCCCGGGACAGCTGGTTAACTATGGCTACACCTTC. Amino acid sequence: CASSPGQLVNYGYTF. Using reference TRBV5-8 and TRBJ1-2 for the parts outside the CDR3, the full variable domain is EAGVTQSPTHLIKTRGQQATLRCSPISGHTSVYWYQQALGLGLQFLLWYDEGEERNRGNFPPRFSGRQFPNYSSELNVNALELEDSALYLCASSPGQLVNYGYTFGSGTRLTVV.

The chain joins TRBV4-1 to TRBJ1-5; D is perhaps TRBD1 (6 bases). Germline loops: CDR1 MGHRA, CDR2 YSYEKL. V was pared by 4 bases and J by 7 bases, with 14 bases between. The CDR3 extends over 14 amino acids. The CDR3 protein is CASSRRTEGQPQHF. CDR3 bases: TGCGCCAGCAGCCGCCGGACAGAAGGGCAGCCCCAGCATTTT.

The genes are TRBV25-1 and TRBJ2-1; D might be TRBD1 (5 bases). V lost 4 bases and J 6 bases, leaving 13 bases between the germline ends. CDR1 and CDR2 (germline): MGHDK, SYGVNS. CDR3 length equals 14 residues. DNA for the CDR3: TGTGCCAGCAGTGCTTACAGGTTGGGCAATGAGCAGTTCTTC. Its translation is CASSAYRLGNEQFF.

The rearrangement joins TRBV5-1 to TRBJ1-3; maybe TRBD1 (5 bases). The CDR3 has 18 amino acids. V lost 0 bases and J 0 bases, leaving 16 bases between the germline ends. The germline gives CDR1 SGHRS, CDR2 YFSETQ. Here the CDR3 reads CASSLAGRGQISGNTIYF. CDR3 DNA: TGCGCCAGCAGCTTGGCGGGACGGGGTCAAATCTCTGGAAACACCATATATTTT. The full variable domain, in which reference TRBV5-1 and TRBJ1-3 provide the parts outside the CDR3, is KAGVTQTPRYLIKTRGQQVTLSCSPISGHRSVSWYQQTPGQGLQFLFEYFSETQRNKGNFPGRFSGRQFSNSRSEMNVSTLELGDSALYLCASSLAGRGQISGNTIYFGEGSWLTVV.

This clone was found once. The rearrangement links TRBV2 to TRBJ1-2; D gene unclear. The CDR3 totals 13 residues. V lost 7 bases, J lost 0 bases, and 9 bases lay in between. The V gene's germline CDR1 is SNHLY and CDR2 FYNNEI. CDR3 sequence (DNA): TGTGCCAGCATGGAAAGTCCTAACTATGGCTACACCTTC. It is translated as CASMESPNYGYTF. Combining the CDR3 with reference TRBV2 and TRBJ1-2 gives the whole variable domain EPEVTQTPSHQVTQMGQEVILRCVPISNHLYFYWYRQILGQKVEFLVSFYNNEISEKSEIFDDQFSVERPDGSNFTLKIRSTKLEDSAMYFCASMESPNYGYTFGSGTRLTVV.

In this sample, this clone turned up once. CDR3 bases: TGTGCCAGCTCACTCGGACAGGGGGGGGTGAACACTGAAGCTTTCTTT. Protein product: CASSLGQGGVNTEAFF. The chain links TRBV18 to TRBJ1-1; 10 bases align to TRBD1. The CDR3 is 16 residues long. J was trimmed by 0 bases and V by 4 bases; bases with no gene match: 5. CDR1 and CDR2 (germline): KGHSH, LQKENI. Full variable domain (missing parts from reference TRBV18 and TRBJ1-1): NAGVMQNPRHLVRRRGQEARLRCSPMKGHSHVYWYRQLPEEGLKFMVYLQKENIIDESGMPKERFSAEFPKEGPSILRIQQVVRGDSAAYFCASSLGQGGVNTEAFFGQGTRLTVV.

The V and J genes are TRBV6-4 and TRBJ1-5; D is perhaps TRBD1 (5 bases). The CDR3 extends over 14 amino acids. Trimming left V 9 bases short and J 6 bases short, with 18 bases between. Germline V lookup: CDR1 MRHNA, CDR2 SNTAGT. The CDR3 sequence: CAREGPPQSQPQHF. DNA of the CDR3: TGTGCCAGGGAGGGACCGCCGCAATCTCAGCCCCAGCATTTT.

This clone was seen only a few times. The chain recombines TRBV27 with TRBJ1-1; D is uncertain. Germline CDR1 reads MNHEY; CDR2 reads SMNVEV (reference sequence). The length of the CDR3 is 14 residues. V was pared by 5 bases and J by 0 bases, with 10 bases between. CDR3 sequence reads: CASSPGIMNTEAFF. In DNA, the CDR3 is TGTGCCAGCAGTCCTGGGATCATGAACACTGAAGCTTTCTTT.